This paragraph reports one TCR beta chain. Its antigen is currently unknown. Positive CCR7 selection of CD45RO-negative cells yielded the naive CD8 cells, and terminally differentiated effector memory CD45RA+ cells were excluded. Every immunoSEQ plate was one replicate of a subset's evenly spread DNA. Assay used: immunoSEQ multiplex PCR; TCRdb lists only in-frame clones, some missing. The table records about 2.2 million clones, around 95% of them present only once. This entry comes from a study of shared clonotypes between healthy human individuals. Study-wide points: Around 4.7% was the fraction of naive CD4 clonotypes found shared across several donors. Naive subsets usually exceeded memory subsets in estimated richness.

Germline-derived CDR1 and CDR2 are SEHNR and FQNEAQ (reference sequence). V lost 4 bases, J lost 5 bases, and 12 bases lay in between. The CDR3 has 14 amino acids. The genes are TRBV7-9 and TRBJ2-1, with D possibly TRBD1 on 6 matching bases. Sequencing input: naive CD8+ T cells from PBMCs. This clonotype was obtained from a young man in good health. Some clones in this sample may be carry-over from other donors' samples. CDR3 region: CASSYHRADNEQFF. CDR3 sequence (DNA): TGTGCCAGCAGCTACCACAGGGCCGACAATGAGCAGTTCTTC.